A selection of T cell receptor beta chains follows, all from one sample in a study of regulatory T cells in long-lasting Graves disease. TCRdb itself ran the multiplex PCR reads through MiXCR, one entry per CDR3 protein. The sample holds 600,000 to 800,000 distinct CDR3 sequences, around 30% seen once. The source material was peripheral blood mononuclear cells (PBMCs), sampled when the disease was refractory, from a patient treated with antithyroid drugs. The receptor set was obtained from a female donor with Graves disease. The CDR3 runs from the conserved cysteine through the conserved F or W. A D gene is named only where the DNA matches it firmly. Some rows mark clone size as missing; the rest say once, few, many or name a class of expanded clone.

>TRBJ1-5|-|TRBV10-2|-
CASSETQGPGWQPQHF
TGCGCCAGCAGTGAGACACAGGGTCCGGGGTGGCAGCCCCAGCATTTT
>TRBJ1-5|few|TRBV6-5|-
CASSYVGAGANQPQHF
TGTGCCAGCAGTTACGTGGGGGCGGGAGCGAATCAGCCCCAGCATTTT
>TRBJ1-5|few|TRBV6-1|-
CASSPRGGARNQPQHF
TGTGCCAGCAGTCCCCGAGGCGGGGCTCGCAATCAGCCCCAGCATTTT
>TRBJ1-2|many|TRBV12-3/TRBV12-4|-
CASSLVGGPDGYTF
TGTGCCAGCAGTTTAGTGGGGGGGCCAGATGGCTACACCTTC
>TRBJ1-6|few|TRBV12-3/TRBV12-4|-
CASSWTRAINSPLHF
TGTGCCAGCAGCTGGACCCGGGCCATTAATTCACCCCTCCACTTT
>TRBJ2-6|-|TRBV6-2/TRBV6-3|TRBD1
CASSTTGQGANVLTF
TGTGCCAGCAGTACGACAGGGCAAGGGGCCAACGTCCTGACTTTC
>TRBJ2-7|few|TRBV28|-
CASETYRAYEQYF
TGTGCCAGTGAAACCTATAGGGCCTACGAGCAGTACTTC
>TRBJ2-5|many|TRBV12-3/TRBV12-4|-
CASSPQGQETQYF
TGTGCCAGCAGTCCACAAGGGCAAGAGACCCAGTACTTC
>TRBJ1-5|-|TRBV6-2/TRBV6-3|-
CASGVQSNRASNQPQHF
TGTGCCAGCGGTGTTCAGTCAAACAGGGCTAGCAATCAGCCCCAGCATTTT
>TRBJ2-7|few|TRBV6-1|TRBD1
CASSNRDRGYEQYF
TGTGCCAGCAGTAACAGGGACAGGGGATACGAGCAGTACTTC
>TRBJ1-1|few|TRBV20-1|-
CSASKGAGTEAFF
TGCAGTGCTAGTAAAGGGGCGGGCACTGAAGCTTTCTTT
>TRBJ1-6|-|TRBV5-1|-
CASSLDNRSSPLHF
TGCGCCAGCAGCTTGGACAATCGTTCTTCACCCCTCCACTTT
>TRBJ2-2|-|TRBV3-1|-
CASRAGRNTGELFF
TGTGCCAGCAGGGCCGGACGTAACACCGGGGAGCTGTTTTTT
>TRBJ1-5|-|TRBV5-1|TRBD1
CASSFTGALGQPQHF
TGCGCCAGCAGCTTTACAGGGGCTCTGGGTCAGCCCCAGCATTTT
>TRBJ2-2|-|TRBV6-1|TRBD2
CASSVLALPVTGELFF
TGTGCCAGCAGCGTACTAGCGCTCCCGGTAACCGGGGAGCTGTTTTTT
>TRBJ1-2|few|TRBV6-1|TRBD1
CASTPTDRGGYTF
TGTGCCAGCACCCCCACCGACAGGGGCGGCTACACCTTC
>TRBJ2-1|-|TRBV6-1|TRBD1
CASSKGQGAVDEQFF
TGTGCCAGCAGTAAGGGACAGGGGGCGGTGGATGAGCAGTTCTTC